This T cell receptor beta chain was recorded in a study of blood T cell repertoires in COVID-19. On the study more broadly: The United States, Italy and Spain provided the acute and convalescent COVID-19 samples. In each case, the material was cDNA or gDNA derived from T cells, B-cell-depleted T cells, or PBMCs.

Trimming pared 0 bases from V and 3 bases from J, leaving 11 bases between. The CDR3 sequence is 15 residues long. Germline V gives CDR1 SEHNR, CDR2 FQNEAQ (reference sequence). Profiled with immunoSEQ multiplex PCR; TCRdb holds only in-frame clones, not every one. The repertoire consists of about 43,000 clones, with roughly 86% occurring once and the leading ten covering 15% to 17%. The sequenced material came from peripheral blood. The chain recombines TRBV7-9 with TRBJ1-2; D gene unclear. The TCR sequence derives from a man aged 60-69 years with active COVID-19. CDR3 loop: CASSLATGRYYGYTF. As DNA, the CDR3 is TGTGCCAGCAGCTTAGCTACCGGCAGGTACTATGGCTACACCTTC.